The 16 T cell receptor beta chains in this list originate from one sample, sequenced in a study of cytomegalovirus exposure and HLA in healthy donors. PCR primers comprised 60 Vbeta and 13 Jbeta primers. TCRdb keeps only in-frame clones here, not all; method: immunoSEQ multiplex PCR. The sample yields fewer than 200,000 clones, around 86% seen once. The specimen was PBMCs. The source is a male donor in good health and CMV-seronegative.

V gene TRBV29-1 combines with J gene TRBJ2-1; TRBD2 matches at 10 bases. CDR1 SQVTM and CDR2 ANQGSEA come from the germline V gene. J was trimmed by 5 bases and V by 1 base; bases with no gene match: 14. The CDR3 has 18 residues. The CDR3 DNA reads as TGCAGCGTTGAAGTTTTCGAGCGGGGGGGCAGGGGGAACAATGAGCAGTTCTTC. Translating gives CSVEVFERGGRGNNEQFF.

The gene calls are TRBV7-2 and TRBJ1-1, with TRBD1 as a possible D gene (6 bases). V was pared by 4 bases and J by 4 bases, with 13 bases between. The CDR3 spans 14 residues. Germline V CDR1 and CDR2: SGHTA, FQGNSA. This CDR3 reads CASSSPQGPTEAFF. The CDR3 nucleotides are TGTGCCAGCAGCTCCCCGCAGGGGCCCACTGAAGCTTTCTTT. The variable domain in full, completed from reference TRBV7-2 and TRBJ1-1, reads GAGVSQSPSNKVTEKGKDVELRCDPISGHTALYWYRQSLGQGLEFLIYFQGNSAPDKSGLPSDRFSAERTGGSVSTLTIQRTQQEDSAVYLCASSSPQGPTEAFFGQGTRLTVV.

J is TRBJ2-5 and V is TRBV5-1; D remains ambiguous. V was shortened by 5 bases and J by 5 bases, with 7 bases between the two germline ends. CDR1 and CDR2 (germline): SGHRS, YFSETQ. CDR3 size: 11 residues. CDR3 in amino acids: CASRVRETQYF. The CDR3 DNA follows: TGCGCCAGCAGGGTTCGGGAGACCCAGTACTTC.

The DNA for the CDR3 is TGTGCCAGCAGCTTGGACGGAGGGAGAGAGCAGTTCTTC. It encodes CASSLDGGREQFF. The chain links TRBV7-8 to TRBJ2-1, with D possibly being TRBD2 (6 bases). The V end was cut by 3 bases, the J end by 10 bases, with 13 bases between. The CDR3 is 13 amino acids. Germline loops: CDR1 SGHVS, CDR2 FQNEAQ.

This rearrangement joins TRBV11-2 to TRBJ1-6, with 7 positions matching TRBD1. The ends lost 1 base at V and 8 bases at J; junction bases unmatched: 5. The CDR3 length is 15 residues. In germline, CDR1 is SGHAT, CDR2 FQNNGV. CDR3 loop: CASSLGVRGYSPLHF. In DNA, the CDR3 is TGTGCCAGCAGCTTAGGGGTCAGGGGGTATTCACCCCTCCACTTT.

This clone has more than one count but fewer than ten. CDR3 sequence (DNA): TGTGCCATCAGTGATGCAGGTTCCTACGAGCAGTACTTC. Amino acids: CAISDAGSYEQYF. The chain carries TRBV10-3 and TRBJ2-7; the D is unclear. CDR3 length equals 13 residues. The V gene's germline CDR1 is ENHRY and CDR2 SYGVKD. V gave up 3 bases and J gave up 1 base, with 7 bases separating them.

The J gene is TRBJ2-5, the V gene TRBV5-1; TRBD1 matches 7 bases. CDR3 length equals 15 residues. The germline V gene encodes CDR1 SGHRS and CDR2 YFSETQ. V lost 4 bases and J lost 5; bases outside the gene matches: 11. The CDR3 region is CASSHPGQSLETQYF. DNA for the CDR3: TGCGCCAGCAGCCACCCGGGACAGAGCCTCGAGACCCAGTACTTC.

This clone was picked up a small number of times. CDR3 sequence: CASSPDRGIRGYTF. CDR3 sequence (DNA): TGTGCCAGCAGTCCCGACAGGGGTATCAGGGGCTACACCTTC. J is TRBJ1-2 and V is TRBV27; TRBD1 aligns across 8 bases. Trimming cost V 5 bases and J 8 bases; bases outside gene matches: 10. The germline V gene encodes CDR1 MNHEY and CDR2 SMNVEV (reference sequence). The CDR3 length is 14 residues.

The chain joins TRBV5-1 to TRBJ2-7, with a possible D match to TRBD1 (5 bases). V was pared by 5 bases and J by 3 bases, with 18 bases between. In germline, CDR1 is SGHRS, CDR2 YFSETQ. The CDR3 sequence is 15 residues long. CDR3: CASSPAPTAVYEQYF. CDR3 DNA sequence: TGCGCCAGCAGTCCAGCCCCGACAGCCGTCTACGAGCAGTACTTC.

The CDR3 sequence is CASSLSQGKNIQYF. The CDR3 DNA reads TGTGCCAGCAGCTTAAGCCAGGGAAAAAACATTCAGTACTTC. The chain combines TRBV11-2 with TRBJ2-4; a weak D match, TRBD1 (5 bases). Trimming took off 2 bases at V and 4 bases at J, with 9 bases between the two ends. Per germline, CDR1 SGHAT and CDR2 FQNNGV. CDR3 length equals 14 residues. The complete variable domain, with remaining parts taken from reference TRBV11-2 and TRBJ2-4, reads EAGVAQSPRYKIIEKRQSVAFWCNPISGHATLYWYQQILGQGPKLLIQFQNNGVVDDSQLPKDRFSAERLKGVDSTLKIQPAKLEDSAVYLCASSLSQGKNIQYFGAGTRLSVL.

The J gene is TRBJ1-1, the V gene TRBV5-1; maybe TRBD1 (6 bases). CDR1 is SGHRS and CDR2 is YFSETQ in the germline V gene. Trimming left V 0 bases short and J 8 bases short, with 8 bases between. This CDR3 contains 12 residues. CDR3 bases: TGCGCCAGCAGCTTGGGTGACAGGGAAGCTTTCTTT. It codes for CASSLGDREAFF.

CDR3 loop: CASSTRDKGVGDQETQYF. DNA for the CDR3: TGTGCCAGCAGCACCCGGGACAAGGGGGTTGGGGACCAAGAGACCCAGTACTTC. The chain has TRBV21-1 and TRBJ2-5; the D call TRBD1 from the table was never checked on the DNA. TRBV21-1 is listed as a pseudogene. This CDR3 is 18 amino acids long.

CDR3 loop: CASSEVGDYYNEQFF. In nucleotides, the CDR3 is TGTGCCAGCAGTGAAGTGGGGGACTACTACAATGAGCAGTTCTTC. The V call is TRBV6-1, the J call TRBJ2-1; 7 bases fit TRBD2. V was pared by 1 base and J by 3 bases, with 3 bases of the junction left unmatched. Per germline, CDR1 MNHNS and CDR2 SASEGT. This CDR3 is 15 amino acids long.

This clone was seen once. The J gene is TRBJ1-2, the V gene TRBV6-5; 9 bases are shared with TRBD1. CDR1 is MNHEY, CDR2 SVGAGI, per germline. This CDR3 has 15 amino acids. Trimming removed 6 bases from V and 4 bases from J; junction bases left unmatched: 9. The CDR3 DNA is TGTGCCAGCAGCTCACCGGGACAGGGATTCTATGGCTACACCTTC. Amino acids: CASSSPGQGFYGYTF.

The CDR3 DNA reads TGTGCCAGCAGCTTAGAAGGAGAGGGAAACACCATATATTTT. Amino acids: CASSLEGEGNTIYF. The chain has TRBV7-2 and TRBJ1-3; D is unresolved. This CDR3 has 14 residues. Trimming took off 1 base at V and 4 bases at J, with 8 bases between the two ends. The germline gives CDR1 SGHTA, CDR2 FQGNSA.

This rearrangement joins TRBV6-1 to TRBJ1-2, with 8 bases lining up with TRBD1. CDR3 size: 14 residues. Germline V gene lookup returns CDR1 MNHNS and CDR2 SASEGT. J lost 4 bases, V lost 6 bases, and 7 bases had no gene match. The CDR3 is CASREDRAAYGYTF. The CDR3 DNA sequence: TGTGCCAGCAGGGAGGACAGGGCTGCCTATGGCTACACCTTC.